A selection of T cell receptor beta chains follows, all from one sample in a study of shared clonotypes between healthy human individuals. Sequenced by immunoSEQ multiplex PCR; TCRdb stores in-frame clones only, minus some. The sample has 950,000 to 1,100,000 clones, about 80% seen once. Sequenced material: memory CD4+ T cells from PBMCs. The receptors derive from a man in his late teens or twenties in good health. Some clones in this sample may be carry-over from other donors' samples. CDR3s include the opening cysteine and the closing phenylalanine or tryptophan. The D gene is left open where the match is weak. Size is omitted from some rows. Given values are once, few, many or a class for expanded clones.

V: TRBV18
length: 16
J: TRBJ2-2
size: few
D: -
CDR3: CASSPRTSQASGELFF
DNA: TGTGCCAGCTCACCACGTACATCTCAGGCCTCCGGGGAGCTGTTTTTT

V: TRBV10-1
length: 16
J: TRBJ2-3
size: -
D: -
CDR3: CASSESKGMSTDTQYF
DNA: TGCGCCAGCAGTGAGTCGAAGGGCATGAGCACAGATACGCAGTATTTT

V: TRBV5-5
length: 14
J: TRBJ2-3
size: many
D: -
CDR3: CASSLEGYTDTQYF
DNA: TGTGCCAGCAGCTTGGAGGGATACACAGATACGCAGTATTTT

V: TRBV27
length: 17
J: TRBJ2-7
size: many
D: TRBD2
CDR3: CASSFRTSGRIAYEQYF
DNA: TGTGCCAGCAGTTTTCGGACTAGCGGGAGGATTGCCTACGAGCAGTACTTC

V: TRBV7-8
length: 15
J: TRBJ2-1
size: -
D: -
CDR3: CASSLAWGKVNEQFF
DNA: TGTGCCAGCAGCTTAGCGTGGGGGAAAGTCAATGAGCAGTTCTTC

V: TRBV29-1
length: 12
J: TRBJ2-3
size: -
D: -
CDR3: CSVPRTTDTQYF
DNA: TGCAGCGTCCCCCGAACCACAGATACGCAGTATTTT

V: TRBV5-1
length: 16
J: TRBJ2-3
size: -
D: -
CDR3: CASSPRAVSGTDTQYF
DNA: TGCGCCAGCAGCCCGCGGGCAGTGAGCGGGACAGATACGCAGTATTTT

V: TRBV5-1
length: 16
J: TRBJ2-2
size: -
D: TRBD1
CDR3: CASSLRQGKNTGELFF
DNA: TGCGCCAGCAGCCTAAGACAGGGAAAAAACACCGGGGAGCTGTTTTTT

V: TRBV5-1
length: 15
J: TRBJ2-2
size: -
D: -
CDR3: CASSLGSALAGELFF
DNA: TGCGCCAGCAGCTTGGGTAGCGCATTGGCCGGGGAGCTGTTTTTT

V: TRBV5-1
length: 16
J: TRBJ1-2
size: -
D: -
CDR3: CASSLGEPALVYGYTF
DNA: TGCGCCAGCAGCTTGGGAGAGCCAGCCCTGGTATATGGCTACACCTTC

V: TRBV6-5
length: 13
J: TRBJ1-1
size: -
D: -
CDR3: CASRTEGRAEAFF
DNA: TGTGCCAGCAGGACTGAAGGGAGGGCTGAAGCTTTCTTT

V: TRBV16
length: 13
J: TRBJ2-3
size: -
D: -
CDR3: CASSQTRTDTQYF
DNA: TGTGCCAGCAGCCAAACTAGGACAGATACGCAGTATTTT

V: TRBV7-2
length: 13
J: TRBJ2-1
size: -
D: -
CDR3: CASSRTSYNEQFF
DNA: TGTGCCAGCAGCCGAACTAGCTACAATGAGCAGTTCTTC

V: TRBV9
length: 15
J: TRBJ2-3
size: -
D: -
CDR3: CASSVLDHSTDTQYF
DNA: TGTGCCAGCAGCGTACTGGATCATAGCACAGATACGCAGTATTTT

V: TRBV18
length: 13
J: TRBJ1-5
size: -
D: -
CDR3: CASSADGNQPQHF
DNA: TGTGCCAGCTCAGCTGACGGGAATCAGCCCCAGCATTTT

V: TRBV5-6
length: 16
J: TRBJ2-7
size: -
D: TRBD1
CDR3: CASSLYRDRVIIEQYF
DNA: TGTGCCAGCAGCCTATACAGGGACAGGGTAATTATCGAGCAGTACTTC

V: TRBV15
length: 18
J: TRBJ1-5
size: -
D: -
CDR3: CATSARQRDLYSNQPQHF
DNA: TGTGCCACCAGCGCCCGACAGCGGGATCTTTATAGCAATCAGCCCCAGCATTTT

V: TRBV28
length: 19
J: TRBJ1-2
size: -
D: -
CDR3: CASSFSPFLGASSSYGYTF
DNA: TGTGCCAGCAGTTTTAGCCCCTTTCTAGGGGCTTCTAGCTCCTATGGCTACACCTTC

V: TRBV30
length: 14
J: TRBJ2-3
size: -
D: TRBD2
CDR3: CAWSVQGRADTQYF
DNA: TGTGCCTGGAGTGTACAAGGGAGGGCAGATACGCAGTATTTT

V: TRBV9
length: 13
J: TRBJ2-3
size: -
D: -
CDR3: CASSVAGPDTQYF
DNA: TGTGCCAGCAGCGTAGCAGGTCCAGATACGCAGTATTTT

V: TRBV28
length: 11
J: TRBJ2-7
size: -
D: -
CDR3: CASSSPYEQYF
DNA: TGTGCCAGCAGTTCTCCATACGAGCAGTACTTC

V: TRBV6-4
length: 16
J: TRBJ2-5
size: once
D: TRBD2
CDR3: CASSDPTSGMEETQYF
DNA: TGTGCCAGCAGTGACCCCACTAGCGGGATGGAGGAGACCCAGTACTTC

V: TRBV12-5
length: 15
J: TRBJ2-1
size: -
D: TRBD2
CDR3: CATAPSGRGNNEQFF
DNA: TGTGCTACCGCCCCGAGCGGGAGGGGTAACAATGAGCAGTTCTTC

V: TRBV7-9
length: 14
J: TRBJ2-3
size: once
D: -
CDR3: CASSLVGLVGAQYF
DNA: TGTGCCAGCAGCTTAGTAGGGCTTGTAGGGGCGCAGTATTTT

V: TRBV7-3
length: 15
J: TRBJ2-7
size: -
D: -
CDR3: CASSRTGTGDLVQYF
DNA: TGTGCCAGCAGCCGCACCGGGACTGGGGACCTTGTGCAGTACTTC

V: TRBV9
length: 16
J: TRBJ2-1
size: -
D: TRBD1
CDR3: CASSGIGTGGYNEQFF
DNA: TGTGCCAGCAGCGGAATCGGGACAGGGGGTTACAATGAGCAGTTCTTC

V: TRBV7-9
length: 12
J: TRBJ1-1
size: -
D: -
CDR3: CASSSRDTEAFF
DNA: TGTGCCAGCAGCAGCAGGGACACTGAAGCTTTCTTT

V: TRBV30
length: 13
J: TRBJ2-3
size: -
D: -
CDR3: CAWSLASRDTQYF
DNA: TGTGCCTGGTCCCTAGCTTCGCGGGATACGCAGTATTTT

V: TRBV9
length: 16
J: TRBJ1-3
size: once
D: -
CDR3: CASSALGHNSGNTIYF
DNA: TGTGCCAGCAGCGCCCTCGGGCACAACTCTGGAAACACCATATATTTT

V: TRBV7-9
length: 15
J: TRBJ2-7
size: -
D: -
CDR3: CASSDPRALTYEQYF
DNA: TGTGCCAGCAGCGACCCCCGGGCCCTAACCTACGAGCAGTACTTC

V: TRBV15
length: 15
J: TRBJ2-1
size: -
D: TRBD1
CDR3: CATSREGQGNNEQFF
DNA: TGTGCCACCAGCAGAGAAGGACAGGGTAACAATGAGCAGTTCTTC

V: TRBV28
length: 17
J: TRBJ2-1
size: once
D: -
CDR3: CASSIGSGATSYNEQFF
DNA: TGTGCCAGCAGTATCGGTAGCGGAGCAACCTCCTACAATGAGCAGTTCTTC

V: TRBV21-1
length: 13
J: TRBJ2-7
size: -
D: -
CDR3: CASRTVLPYEQYF
DNA: TGTGCCAGCAGGACGGTCCTCCCCTACGAGCAGTACTTC

V: TRBV30
length: 13
J: TRBJ2-5
size: few
D: -
CDR3: CAWKQGNTETQYF
DNA: TGTGCCTGGAAACAGGGAAATACGGAGACCCAGTACTTC

V: TRBV4-1
length: 17
J: TRBJ2-7
size: -
D: -
CDR3: CASSRNNRANPSYEQYF
DNA: TGCGCCAGCAGCCGGAATAACAGGGCCAACCCCTCCTACGAGCAGTACTTC

V: TRBV28
length: 14
J: TRBJ2-1
size: few
D: -
CDR3: CASSLWKSYSEQFF
DNA: TGTGCCAGCAGTTTATGGAAGAGTTACAGTGAGCAGTTCTTC

V: TRBV27
length: 13
J: TRBJ1-1
size: -
D: TRBD1
CDR3: CASRRTGTSEAFF
DNA: TGTGCCAGCAGGAGGACAGGGACGAGTGAAGCTTTCTTT

V: TRBV28
length: 15
J: TRBJ2-2
size: -
D: -
CDR3: CASSWASANTGELFF
DNA: TGTGCCAGCAGTTGGGCTAGCGCCAACACCGGGGAGCTGTTTTTT

V: TRBV7-8
length: 12
J: TRBJ1-5
size: -
D: -
CDR3: CASSPSNQPQHF
DNA: TGTGCCAGCAGTCCCAGCAATCAGCCCCAGCATTTT

V: TRBV7-6
length: 15
J: TRBJ2-1
size: -
D: -
CDR3: CASSPGWALYNEQFF
DNA: TGTGCCAGCAGTCCAGGTTGGGCGTTGTACAATGAGCAGTTCTTC

V: TRBV4-2
length: 15
J: TRBJ1-5
size: -
D: -
CDR3: CASSQEVQGGQPQHF
DNA: TGTGCCAGCAGCCAAGAGGTACAGGGTGGGCAGCCCCAGCATTTT

V: TRBV7-2
length: 15
J: TRBJ2-1
size: -
D: -
CDR3: CASSLGQGGYNEQFF
DNA: TGTGCCAGCAGCTTAGGGCAGGGAGGCTACAATGAGCAGTTCTTC

V: TRBV5-1
length: 15
J: TRBJ1-1
size: -
D: TRBD1
CDR3: CASSPGQGARTEAFF
DNA: TGCGCCAGCAGCCCCGGACAGGGGGCGAGGACTGAAGCTTTCTTT

V: TRBV5-1
length: 16
J: TRBJ2-3
size: -
D: -
CDR3: CASSFVVAGSTDTQYF
DNA: TGCGCCAGCAGCTTCGTGGTTGCGGGGAGCACAGATACGCAGTATTTT

V: TRBV20-1
length: 11
J: TRBJ2-5
size: -
D: TRBD2
CDR3: CSALGGETQYF
DNA: TGCAGTGCTCTCGGGGGGGAGACCCAGTACTTC

V: TRBV14
length: 14
J: TRBJ1-3
size: many
D: -
CDR3: CASSRTSAGNTIYF
DNA: TGTGCCAGTTCTAGGACATCAGCTGGAAACACCATATATTTT

V: TRBV7-2
length: 14
J: TRBJ1-1
size: -
D: -
CDR3: CASSLAGTNTEAFF
DNA: TGTGCCAGCAGCTTGGCAGGGACTAACACTGAAGCTTTCTTT

V: TRBV27
length: 15
J: TRBJ1-2
size: once
D: -
CDR3: CASSLGIGLNYGYTF
DNA: TGTGCCAGCAGTTTAGGGATAGGACTGAACTATGGCTACACCTTC

V: TRBV27
length: 13
J: TRBJ1-2
size: -
D: -
CDR3: CASSSSGGYGYTF
DNA: TGTGCCAGCAGTTCGTCGGGTGGTTATGGCTACACCTTC

V: TRBV9
length: 19
J: TRBJ2-4
size: -
D: TRBD2
CDR3: CASSAGLAGGGPAKNIQYF
DNA: TGTGCCAGCAGCGCGGGACTAGCGGGAGGGGGGCCAGCCAAAAACATTCAGTACTTC

V: TRBV2
length: 12
J: TRBJ1-3
size: once
D: -
CDR3: CASSSRGNTIYF
DNA: TGTGCCAGCAGCAGCCGAGGAAACACCATATATTTT

V: TRBV4-3
length: 13
J: TRBJ2-5
size: once
D: -
CDR3: CASSQGRHETQYF
DNA: TGCGCCAGCAGCCAAGGAAGACATGAGACCCAGTACTTC

V: TRBV7-9
length: 11
J: TRBJ2-3
size: -
D: -
CDR3: CASSFSMTQYF
DNA: TGTGCCAGCAGCTTCTCGATGACGCAGTATTTT

V: TRBV28
length: 16
J: TRBJ1-4
size: -
D: TRBD1
CDR3: CASSPTEGRGREKLFF
DNA: TGTGCCAGCAGTCCAACAGAGGGCAGGGGGCGAGAAAAACTGTTTTTT

V: TRBV5-4
length: 12
J: TRBJ2-5
size: -
D: -
CDR3: CASSLRWETQYF
DNA: TGTGCCAGCAGCTTAAGGTGGGAGACCCAGTACTTC

V: TRBV5-6
length: 12
J: TRBJ2-4
size: -
D: -
CDR3: CASSSLSNIQYF
DNA: TGTGCCAGCAGCTCACTCTCTAACATTCAGTACTTC

V: TRBV27
length: 16
J: TRBJ1-1
size: many
D: -
CDR3: CASSLNSVRGGTEAFF
DNA: TGTGCCAGCAGTTTAAATTCGGTGCGAGGGGGCACTGAAGCTTTCTTT

V: TRBV7-9
length: 17
J: TRBJ2-3
size: -
D: TRBD2
CDR3: CASSLGTSGRLSDTQYF
DNA: TGTGCCAGCAGCTTGGGGACTAGCGGGAGATTATCAGATACGCAGTATTTT

V: TRBV5-1
length: 12
J: TRBJ1-2
size: -
D: -
CDR3: CASSVDRADTSF
DNA: TGCGCCAGCAGCGTGGACAGAGCCGACACCTCCTTC

V: TRBV28
length: 15
J: TRBJ2-1
size: -
D: TRBD2
CDR3: CASSFGSGRVYEQFF
DNA: TGTGCCAGCAGTTTCGGTAGCGGGAGGGTCTATGAGCAGTTCTTC